The 28 T cell receptor beta chains below all came from one sample that was sequenced in a study of cytomegalovirus exposure and HLA in healthy donors. The table came from immunoSEQ multiplex PCR; TCRdb's copy has only in-frame clones and leaves some out. This repertoire shows 200,000 or so clones, 70% to 90% found once; its top ten account for 2.9%. The sequenced sample consisted of PBMCs. The receptor source for this set is a woman aged 18-35 years in good health and CMV-seronegative.

This clone was picked up one time. J is TRBJ2-1 and V is TRBV5-6, with 13 bases that match TRBD2. The germline V gene has CDR1 SGHDT and CDR2 YYEEEE. The CDR3 has 19 amino acids. The ends lost 3 bases at V and 0 bases at J; junction bases unmatched: 9. DNA for the CDR3: TGTGCCAGCAGCTCAGGACTAGCGGGGGATTCCATCTCCTACAATGAGCAGTTCTTC. Amino acids: CASSSGLAGDSISYNEQFF.

The chain recombines TRBV9 with TRBJ2-3, with TRBD2 matching 11 bases. V was pared by 1 base and J by 1 base, with 5 bases of the junction left unmatched. This CDR3 has 17 amino acids. Germline V gene lookup returns CDR1 SGDLS and CDR2 YYNGEE. The CDR3 sequence: CASSVIAGGQGTDTQYF. DNA for the CDR3: TGTGCCAGCAGCGTAATAGCGGGAGGGCAAGGCACAGATACGCAGTATTTT.

This sequence joins TRBV28 and TRBJ2-3; TRBD2 agrees at 8 bases. Trimming removed 3 bases from V and 2 bases from J; junction bases left unmatched: 13. The germline V gene encodes CDR1 MDHEN and CDR2 SYDVKM. The CDR3 is 18 amino acids. The CDR3 nucleotides are TGTGCCAGCAGTTTCCCCCAAGAAGCGGGAGACAACACAGATACGCAGTATTTT. Translating gives CASSFPQEAGDNTDTQYF.

The genes are TRBV9 and TRBJ2-5, with 8 bases that match TRBD2. In germline, CDR1 is SGDLS, CDR2 YYNGEE. The CDR3 is made up of 15 amino acids. V dropped 0 bases and J dropped 5; count of bases not matched to a gene: 6. Here the CDR3 reads CASSVAGGPEETQYF. The CDR3 DNA follows: TGTGCCAGCAGCGTAGCGGGAGGGCCGGAGGAGACCCAGTACTTC. Variable domain in full (rest from reference TRBV9 and TRBJ2-5): DSGVTQTPKHLITATGQRVTLRCSPRSGDLSVYWYQQSLDQGLQFLIQYYNGEERAKGNILERFSAQQFPDLHSELNLSSLELGDSALYFCASSVAGGPEETQYFGPGTRLLVL.

The chain has TRBV5-1 and TRBJ2-7; weak D call: TRBD1 (7 bases). Trimming removed 1 base at V and 5 bases at J, with 13 bases between. CDR3 length equals 14 residues. Germline CDR1 reads SGHRS; CDR2 reads YFSETQ. The CDR3 DNA sequence: TGCGCCAGCAGCTTGTCGGGCAGGGGGGACGAGCAGTACTTC. It codes for CASSLSGRGDEQYF.

This clone has only a few counts. The chain links TRBV30 to TRBJ1-2, with 8 bases that match TRBD1. With 1 base clipped from V and 6 bases from J, the junction kept 4 bases outside the gene matches. The germline gives CDR1 GTSNPN, CDR2 SVGIG (reference sequence). The CDR3 spans 13 residues. CDR3 bases: TGTGCCTGGAGTGGGACAGGGCCCCATGGCTACACCTTC. It yields the protein CAWSGTGPHGYTF. Looking up the rest from reference TRBV30 and TRBJ1-2 gives the full variable domain: SQTIHQWPATLVQPVGSPLSLECTVEGTSNPNLYWYRQAAGRGLQLLFYSVGIGQISSEVPQNLSASRPQDRQFILSSKKLLLSDSGFYLCAWSGTGPHGYTFGSGTRLTVV.

The chain uses TRBV4-2 and TRBJ2-1, with no clear D. The germline V gene encodes CDR1 LGHNA and CDR2 YNFKEQ. The V and J ends lost 0 bases and 5 bases respectively, with 11 bases between them. There are 15 residues in the CDR3. CDR3 protein: CASSQDGSRNNEQFF. CDR3 nucleotide sequence: TGTGCCAGCAGCCAAGATGGGTCTAGAAACAATGAGCAGTTCTTC.

The V and J genes are TRBV27 and TRBJ2-2, with D possibly matching TRBD2 (5 bases). CDR3 length equals 15 residues. Per germline, CDR1 MNHEY and CDR2 SMNVEV (reference sequence). Trimming pared 1 base from V and 6 bases from J, leaving 12 bases between. The DNA for the CDR3 is TGTGCCAGCAGTTTATACGGGATTAGCGCCGGGGAGCTGTTTTTT. Amino acid sequence: CASSLYGISAGELFF.

This sequence joins TRBV19 and TRBJ1-5; a weak D match, TRBD1 (6 bases). The CDR3 is 15 amino acids. Between the trimmed V and J ends, which lost 3 bases and 4 bases, there was a span of 13 bases. The germline V gene has CDR1 LNHDA and CDR2 SQIVND (reference sequence). Here the CDR3 DNA reads TGTGCCAGTAGTATTAAGGGGGTCGGAAATCAGCCCCAGCATTTT. Protein: CASSIKGVGNQPQHF.

The rearrangement uses TRBV29-1 and TRBJ1-3; D remains ambiguous. The V and J ends lost 7 bases and 0 bases respectively, with 16 bases between them. Per the germline V gene, CDR1 is SQVTM and CDR2 is ANQGSEA. The CDR3 consists of 15 residues. This CDR3 reads CSARVSGGSGNTIYF. CDR3 nucleotides: TGCAGCGCCCGGGTTTCGGGAGGCTCTGGAAACACCATATATTTT.

This clone has a handful of counts. The chain combines TRBV28 with TRBJ2-1, with 11 nucleotides matching TRBD2. The V and J ends lost 5 bases and 8 bases, in that order; junction bases with no gene match: 8. Germline-derived CDR1 and CDR2 are MDHEN and SYDVKM. The CDR3 runs 15 residues. The CDR3, as DNA: TGTGCCAGCAGTGCAACTAGCGGGAGTACCCATGAGCAGTTCTTC. Encoded protein: CASSATSGSTHEQFF.

The CDR3: CASSVQGASHEQYF. The CDR3 DNA sequence: TGTGCCAGCAGCGTACAGGGGGCGAGTCACGAGCAGTACTTC. The chain uses TRBV9 and TRBJ2-7; 8 bases are shared with TRBD1. V shed 1 base, J shed 5 bases, and the junction held 5 bases outside the gene matches. Germline assignment: CDR1 SGDLS and CDR2 YYNGEE. The CDR3 spans 14 residues. The whole variable domain, remainder taken from reference TRBV9 and TRBJ2-7, is DSGVTQTPKHLITATGQRVTLRCSPRSGDLSVYWYQQSLDQGLQFLIQYYNGEERAKGNILERFSAQQFPDLHSELNLSSLELGDSALYFCASSVQGASHEQYFGPGTRLTVT.

The CDR3 spells CASSVGGSRGLLYNEQFF. CDR3 DNA: TGTGCCAGCAGCGTAGGTGGGAGCAGGGGGCTTCTCTACAATGAGCAGTTCTTC. V gene TRBV9 combines with J gene TRBJ2-1; 8 positions match TRBD1. V lost 0 bases to trimming and J lost 3 bases; unmatched junction nucleotides: 11. Germline assignment: CDR1 SGDLS and CDR2 YYNGEE. There are 18 residues in the CDR3.

The chain is built from TRBV10-3 and TRBJ1-2; 10 nucleotides agree with TRBD1. The length of the CDR3 is 17 residues. With V trimmed by 10 bases and J by 4 bases, 18 bases remained unmatched. Per the germline V gene, CDR1 is ENHRY and CDR2 is SYGVKD. The CDR3 sequence: CATSSRDRGQTSYGYTF. In nucleotides, the CDR3 is TGTGCCACCTCGAGCCGGGACAGGGGCCAGACCTCCTATGGCTACACCTTC.

The CDR3 region has the DNA TGTGGTCTAGGAGTGAGGTCGGATACGCAGTATTTT. As protein: CGLGVRSDTQYF. V gene TRBV30 combines with J gene TRBJ2-3, with D uncertain. CDR3 size: 12 residues. Germline V gene sequence: CDR1 GTSNPN, CDR2 SVGIG (reference sequence).

The chain carries TRBV28 and TRBJ2-7; TRBD1 agrees at 8 bases. Trimming removed 6 bases from V and 6 bases from J; junction bases left unmatched: 4. The germline V gene has CDR1 MDHEN and CDR2 SYDVKM. The CDR3 totals 12 residues. DNA of the CDR3: TGTGCCAGCAGACAGGGGGAACGCGAGCAGTACTTC. Its translation: CASRQGEREQYF. The entire variable domain, with the rest obtained from reference TRBV28 and TRBJ2-7, is as follows: DVKVTQSSRYLVKRTGEKVFLECVQDMDHENMFWYRQDPGLGLRLIYFSYDVKMKEKGDIPEGYSVSREKKERFSLILESASTNQTSMYLCASRQGEREQYFGPGTRLTVT.

The chain employs TRBV13 and TRBJ2-7, with 7 bases matching TRBD1. This CDR3 region has 14 residues. From germline, CDR1 is PRHDT and CDR2 FYEKMQ (reference sequence). V trimming: 5 bases; J trimming: 1 base; junction bases outside the gene matches: 5. CDR3 nucleotides: TGTGCCAGCAGCCCAAGGGACAGATCCTACGAGCAGTACTTC. It translates to CASSPRDRSYEQYF. The full variable domain, rest sourced from reference TRBV13 and TRBJ2-7, is AAGVIQSPRHLIKEKRETATLKCYPIPRHDTVYWYQQGPGQDPQFLISFYEKMQSDKGSIPDRFSAQQFSDYHSELNMSSLELGDSALYFCASSPRDRSYEQYFGPGTRLTVT.

J is TRBJ1-5 and V is TRBV6-5, with TRBD1 matching over 12 bases. The germline V gene encodes CDR1 MNHEY and CDR2 SVGAGI. The CDR3 runs to 16 residues. Trimming cost V 4 bases and J 9 bases; bases outside gene matches: 10. The CDR3 reads CASSSGTGGLSRPQHF. As DNA, the CDR3 is TGTGCCAGCAGTTCAGGGACAGGGGGCTTATCTCGGCCCCAGCATTTT.

Of note for this clone: Other DNA sequences from this sample encode an identical CDR3 as well. V gene TRBV5-1 combines with J gene TRBJ2-5; no definite D call. V shed 0 bases and J shed 5 bases, with 5 bases lying between them. The CDR3 is 12 amino acids. CDR1 SGHRS and CDR2 YFSETQ come from the germline V gene. The CDR3 sequence is CASSLAGETQYF. The CDR3 DNA reads as TGCGCCAGCAGCTTGGCCGGGGAGACCCAGTACTTC. Full variable domain (remainder filled in from reference TRBV5-1 and TRBJ2-5): KAGVTQTPRYLIKTRGQQVTLSCSPISGHRSVSWYQQTPGQGLQFLFEYFSETQRNKGNFPGRFSGRQFSNSRSEMNVSTLELGDSALYLCASSLAGETQYFGPGTRLLVL.

The CDR3 here is CASSPEVTGVGDTQYF. The CDR3 DNA is TGTGCCAGCTCACCAGAAGTCACAGGGGTAGGAGATACGCAGTATTTT. J is TRBJ2-3 and V is TRBV18; 7 bases map to TRBD1. Per the germline V gene, CDR1 is KGHSH and CDR2 is LQKENI. The CDR3 runs 16 residues. V lost 2 bases, J lost 5 bases, and 10 bases stayed unmatched.

The CDR3 DNA is TGTGCCATACGGACAGCTACATCCTACGAGCAGTACTTC. Protein product: CAIRTATSYEQYF. The chain recombines TRBV6-4 with TRBJ2-7, with D perhaps TRBD1 (6 bases). V lost 10 bases, J lost 1 base, and 14 bases lay in between. CDR1 is MRHNA and CDR2 is SNTAGT in the germline V gene. This CDR3 contains 13 residues.

The chain is built from TRBV27 and TRBJ2-2; 7 bases are a match to TRBD1. Germline-derived CDR1 and CDR2 are MNHEY and SMNVEV (reference sequence). The CDR3 length is 15 residues. The V segment lost 3 bases and the J segment 4 bases; nucleotides outside the gene matches: 5. This chain's CDR3 is CASSLKGASTGELFF. For the CDR3, the DNA is TGTGCCAGCAGTTTGAAGGGGGCGAGCACCGGGGAGCTGTTTTTT.

The V and J genes are TRBV19 and TRBJ1-1; tentatively, D is TRBD1 (6 bases). CDR3 length: 18 residues. Germline CDR1 and CDR2: LNHDA and SQIVND (reference sequence). The V end lost 1 base, the J end lost 1 base, and 19 bases lay between the germline ends. The CDR3 coding sequence is TGTGCCAGTAGTATAGTAGTACCAGGGGAAGGGGGGAACACTGAAGCTTTCTTT. It codes for CASSIVVPGEGGNTEAFF.

The rearrangement joins TRBV28 to TRBJ1-4; no firm D call. Trimming took 11 bases from V and 6 from J, leaving 13 bases between them. Germline V gene lookup returns CDR1 MDHEN and CDR2 SYDVKM. The CDR3 contains 12 residues. CDR3 region: CAAGERDEKLFF. The CDR3 nucleotides are TGTGCCGCGGGAGAGAGGGATGAAAAACTGTTTTTT.

The gene calls are TRBV12-5 and TRBJ1-1; TRBD1 matches 8 bases. The CDR3 spans 13 residues. Germline V gene lookup returns CDR1 LGHNT and CDR2 FRNRAP. V gave up 5 bases and J gave up 4 bases; unmatched junction bases: 3. The CDR3 reads CASGQQGGTEAFF. The CDR3 DNA is TGTGCTAGTGGTCAACAGGGGGGCACTGAAGCTTTCTTT. The complete variable domain, with remaining parts taken from reference TRBV12-5 and TRBJ1-1, reads DARVTQTPRHKVTEMGQEVTMRCQPILGHNTVFWYRQTMMQGLELLAYFRNRAPLDDSGMPKDRFSAEMPDATLATLKIQPSEPRDSAVYFCASGQQGGTEAFFGQGTRLTVV.

J is TRBJ1-5 and V is TRBV28; D is undetermined. Germline V gene sequence: CDR1 MDHEN, CDR2 SYDVKM. The CDR3 is 16 residues long. The V and J ends lost 8 bases and 2 bases respectively, with 19 bases between them. CDR3 in amino acids: CASDPSGRVGNQPQHF. The CDR3 bases are TGTGCCAGCGATCCCTCGGGGAGGGTAGGCAATCAGCCCCAGCATTTT. Using reference TRBV28 and TRBJ1-5 for the parts outside the CDR3, the full variable domain is DVKVTQSSRYLVKRTGEKVFLECVQDMDHENMFWYRQDPGLGLRLIYFSYDVKMKEKGDIPEGYSVSREKKERFSLILESASTNQTSMYLCASDPSGRVGNQPQHFGDGTRLSIL.

This chain uses TRBV4-3 with TRBJ1-3; no clear D. The V gene lost 0 bases and the J gene lost 1 base, with 7 bases spanning the gap. CDR3 length equals 15 residues. In germline, CDR1 is LGHNA, CDR2 YSLEER. The CDR3 is CASSQDPRSGNTIYF. The CDR3 DNA reads as TGCGCCAGCAGCCAAGATCCCAGGTCTGGAAACACCATATATTTT.

The chain has TRBV4-1 and TRBJ2-5; TRBD2 agrees at 15 bases. This CDR3 region has 18 residues. Trimming took 1 base from V and 5 from J; bases not matched to a gene: 8. The germline gives CDR1 MGHRA, CDR2 YSYEKL. The DNA of the CDR3 is TGCGCCAGCAGCCAAGTCCGGACTAGCGGGAGGGCCAGGGAGACCCAGTACTTC. Its protein product is CASSQVRTSGRARETQYF.